Below, one T cell receptor beta chain is given with its context. Its antigen is still unknown. The data originate from a study of blood T cells in healthy people across ages. Study details: With template switching, about one barcoded beta molecule was captured per two T cells.

The CDR3 length is 14 residues. The V and J ends lost 5 bases and 0 bases respectively, with 10 bases between them. CDR1 is DFQATT and CDR2 is SNEGSKA in the germline V gene (reference sequence). Using a J-beta primer mix together with a sample-barcoded 5' primer, a second PCR was run for roughly 7 to 11 cycles. TCRdb re-called the 5' RACE reads through MiXCR, storing one row per CDR3 protein. Of roughly 1,800,000 distinct CDR3 sequences listed, around half are singletons. Study conclusions and caveats: Across the age range, TCR beta diversity per million T cells fell in a roughly linear way. Because donor CMV status was unknown, expanded clonotype changes were possibly confounded.

This TCR was recovered from a middle-aged woman in good health. The material sequenced was blood. This chain links TRBV20-1 with TRBJ2-2; D is possibly TRBD1 (7 bases). The CDR3 here is CSAGGTANTGELFF. The CDR3 coding sequence is TGCAGTGCTGGGGGGACAGCGAACACCGGGGAGCTGTTTTTT.